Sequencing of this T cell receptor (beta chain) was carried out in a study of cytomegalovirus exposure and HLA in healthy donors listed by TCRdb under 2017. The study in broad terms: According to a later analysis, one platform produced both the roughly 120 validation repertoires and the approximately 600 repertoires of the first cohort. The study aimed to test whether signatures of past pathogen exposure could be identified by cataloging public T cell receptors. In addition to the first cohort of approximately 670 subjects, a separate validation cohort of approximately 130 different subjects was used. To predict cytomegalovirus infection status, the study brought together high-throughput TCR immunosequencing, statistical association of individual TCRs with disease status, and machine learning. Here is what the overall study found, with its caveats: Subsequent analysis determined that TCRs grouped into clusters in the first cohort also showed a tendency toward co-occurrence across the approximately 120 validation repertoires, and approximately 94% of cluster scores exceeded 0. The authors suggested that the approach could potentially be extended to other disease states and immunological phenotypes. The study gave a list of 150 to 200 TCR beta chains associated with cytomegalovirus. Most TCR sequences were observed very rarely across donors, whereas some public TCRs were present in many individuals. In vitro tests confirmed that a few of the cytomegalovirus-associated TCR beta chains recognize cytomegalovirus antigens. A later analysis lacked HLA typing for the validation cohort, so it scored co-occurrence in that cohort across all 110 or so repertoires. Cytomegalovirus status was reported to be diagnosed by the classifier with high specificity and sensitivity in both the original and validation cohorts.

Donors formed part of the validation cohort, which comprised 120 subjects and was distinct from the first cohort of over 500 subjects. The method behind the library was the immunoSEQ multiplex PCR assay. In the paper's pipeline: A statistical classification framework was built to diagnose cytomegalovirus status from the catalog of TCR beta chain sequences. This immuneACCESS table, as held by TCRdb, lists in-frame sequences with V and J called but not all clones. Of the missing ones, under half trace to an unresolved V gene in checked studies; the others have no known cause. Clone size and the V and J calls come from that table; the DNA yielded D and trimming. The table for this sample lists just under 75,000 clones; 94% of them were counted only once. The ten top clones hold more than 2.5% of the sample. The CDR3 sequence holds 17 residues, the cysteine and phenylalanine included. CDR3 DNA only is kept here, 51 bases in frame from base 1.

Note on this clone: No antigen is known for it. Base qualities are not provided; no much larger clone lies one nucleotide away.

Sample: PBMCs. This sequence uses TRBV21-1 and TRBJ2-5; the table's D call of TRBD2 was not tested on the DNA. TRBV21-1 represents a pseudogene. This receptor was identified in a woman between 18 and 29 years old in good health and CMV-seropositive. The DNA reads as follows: TGTGCCAGCAGCAAAGTTAGCGGGGGGCGGTACCAAGAGACCCAGTACTTC. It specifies CASSKVSGGRYQETQYF.